This T cell receptor (beta chain) was observed in a study of cytomegalovirus exposure and HLA in healthy donors. Study conclusions and caveats: Looking again later, the authors saw that most CMV-associated TCR beta chains seemed HLA-restricted. What a later analysis showed was that several of the most significant clusters appeared linked to common viral pathogens. Later analysis demonstrated an association between a missense DCLRE1C variant and TCR beta V- and J-gene trimming.

CDR1 SGHDN and CDR2 FVKESK come from the germline V gene. J lost 2 bases, V lost 5 bases, and 4 bases had no gene match. CDR3 length: 14 residues. This clone was detected once. Its antigen is not identified. PCR involved 60 Vbeta and 13 Jbeta primers. Using immunoSEQ multiplex PCR, the repertoire was profiled, and TCRdb retains in-frame clones only, with some absent. This sample has some 59,000 clones; more than 65% occur once, and the top ten carry roughly 3.2%. The sequencing sample was made of PBMCs. The TCR was taken from a woman under 30 in good health and CMV-seronegative. The chain joins TRBV14 to TRBJ2-7, with 9 bases fitting TRBD2. The CDR3 loop reads CASSFRLAAYEQYF. The CDR3 coding sequence is TGTGCCAGCAGCTTCAGACTAGCGGCCTACGAGCAGTACTTC.